Sequencing of this T cell receptor beta chain was carried out in a study of blood T cell repertoires in COVID-19. Sequencing used immunoSEQ multiplex PCR; TCRdb keeps in-frame clones, though not all of them. This sample yields around 300,000 clones, of which about 85% are seen a single time; about 3% belongs to the top ten. The CDR3 is 17 amino acids. V gave up 1 base and J gave up 4 bases; unmatched junction bases: 11. Per the germline V gene, CDR1 is SGHTA and CDR2 is FQGNSA. Those enrolled, adults aged 18 to 89 years, came from around 24 US areas. Sequenced input: PBMCs or T cells enriched from blood (not recorded which). The chain employs TRBV7-2 and TRBJ2-3, with TRBD2 identical over 7 bases. This sequence originates from a woman aged 45-59 years who had recovered from COVID-19. The CDR3 region is CASSLVVGPAGPDTQYF. Written as DNA, the CDR3 is TGTGCCAGCAGCTTAGTAGTAGGGCCAGCGGGACCAGATACGCAGTATTTT. Looking up the rest from reference TRBV7-2 and TRBJ2-3 gives the full variable domain: GAGVSQSPSNKVTEKGKDVELRCDPISGHTALYWYRQSLGQGLEFLIYFQGNSAPDKSGLPSDRFSAERTGGSVSTLTIQRTQQEDSAVYLCASSLVVGPAGPDTQYFGPGTRLTVL.